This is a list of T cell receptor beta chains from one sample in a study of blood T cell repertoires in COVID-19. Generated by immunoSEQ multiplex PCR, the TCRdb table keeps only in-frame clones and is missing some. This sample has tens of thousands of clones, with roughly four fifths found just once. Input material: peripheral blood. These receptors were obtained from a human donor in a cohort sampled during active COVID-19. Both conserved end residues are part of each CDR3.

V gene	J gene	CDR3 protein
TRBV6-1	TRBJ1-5	CASSGTDRRGNQPQHF
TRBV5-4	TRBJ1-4	CASSLGGTGIEKLFF
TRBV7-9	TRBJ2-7	CASSLYGLALSYEQYF
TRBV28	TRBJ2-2	CASSPPGGTGELFF
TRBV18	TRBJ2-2	CASSPGLGSKGTGELFF
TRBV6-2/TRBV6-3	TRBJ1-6	CASSYSEVGNSPLHF
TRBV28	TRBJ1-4	CASSAHRGKGTNEKLFF
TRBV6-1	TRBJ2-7	CASSVLTSGASSYEQYF
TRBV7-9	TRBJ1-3	CASSFLLGSGNTIYF
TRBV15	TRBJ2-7	CATSRDRSYEQYF
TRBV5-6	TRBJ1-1	CASSLGGNTEAFF
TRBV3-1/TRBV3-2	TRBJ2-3	CASSFSRLASDTQYF
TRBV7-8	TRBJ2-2	CASSPYSRGNTGELFF
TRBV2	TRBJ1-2	CASRVWDWGREGGYTF
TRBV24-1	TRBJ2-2	CATSDAGTGNTGELFF
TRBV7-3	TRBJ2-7	CASSLRGDYEQYF
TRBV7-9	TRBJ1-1	CASGDDTEAFF
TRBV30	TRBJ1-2	CAWSVQAMGGYTF